This entry is about one TCR beta chain. The data derive from a study of blood T cell repertoires in COVID-19. Study context: Samples came from the United States, Italy and Spain, spanning acute and convalescent COVID-19. From T cells, B-cell-depleted T cells, or PBMCs came the material, which was cDNA or gDNA.

Authors' data handling: Amplification with reference gene primers provided the estimates of nucleated cell counts. Using immunoSEQ multiplex PCR, the repertoire was profiled, and TCRdb retains in-frame clones only, with some absent. V and J calls and clone size are as listed in that table; D and trimming were resolved from the DNA. Of 30,000 to 45,000 clones listed, 80% to 90% are singletons. The CDR3 is made up of 19 amino acids. The germline V gene has CDR1 LGHNA and CDR2 YSLEER. With 2 bases clipped from V and 2 bases from J, the junction kept 15 bases outside the gene matches. Input material: peripheral blood. V usage is TRBV4-3 and J usage is TRBJ2-5, with 9 positions matching TRBD2. This TCR derives from a human donor in a cohort sampled during active COVID-19. The CDR3 DNA is TGCGCCAGCAGCCAACAACCCCCGGTTAGCGGGAGAAGGCAAGAGACCCAGTACTTC. As protein: CASSQQPPVSGRRQETQYF.